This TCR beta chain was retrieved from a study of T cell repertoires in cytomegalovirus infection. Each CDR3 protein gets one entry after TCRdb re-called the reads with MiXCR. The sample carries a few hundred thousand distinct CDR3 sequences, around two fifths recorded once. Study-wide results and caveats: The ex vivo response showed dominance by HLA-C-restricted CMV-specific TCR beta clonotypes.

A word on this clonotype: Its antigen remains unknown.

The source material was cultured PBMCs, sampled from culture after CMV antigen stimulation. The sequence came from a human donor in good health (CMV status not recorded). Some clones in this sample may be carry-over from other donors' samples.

CDR3 in DNA: TGTGCCAGCAGTTACTCGATCTGGGGGAACTATGGCTACACCTTC. Its protein product is CASSYSIWGNYGYTF. V is TRBV6-5 and J is TRBJ1-2, with a possible D match to TRBD1 (5 bases). CDR1 is MNHEY and CDR2 is SVGAGI in the germline V gene. CDR3 length equals 15 residues. V lost 0 bases and J lost 2, with 10 bases in between.